This TCR beta chain appears in the sequencing data of a study of tissue T cells after allogeneic stem cell transplantation. Germline lookup yields CDR1 KGHPV and CDR2 FQNQEV (reference sequence). CDR3 size: 15 residues. The time point is: mouse harvest day 7 after allogeneic transplant. Tail vein injection delivered 10^7 T-cell-depleted bone marrow cells and 10^6 splenic CD5+ T cells. This mouse GVHD model was MHC-mismatched B6 to BALB/c, profiled day 7 or 14. In the case of this clone: Compared with germline, one end of the junction differs, possibly owing to a read error. Gene and germline names: mouse. The CDR3 end falls 1 residue outside the read, so it is completed with the germline J gene.

Libraries were prepared by immunoSEQ multiplex PCR; TCRdb keeps only in-frame clonotypes and omits some of them. In the table there are a few thousand clones, approximately 50% of which are singletons. The rearrangement uses TRBV26 and TRBJ2-5, with 13 bases fitting TRBD2. The sequencing input was liver tissue. The receptor was derived from a female BALB/c mouse given C57BL/6 T cells with graft-versus-host disease after an allogeneic hematopoietic cell transplant. CDR3 region: CASRGDWGGQGTQYF. The DNA read from the CDR3 is TGTGCCAGCAGAGGGGACTGGGGGGGGCAAGGCACCCAGTAC.